Below, one TCR beta chain is given with its context. This entry is derived from a study of blood T cell repertoires in COVID-19. The overall study: The study drew acute and convalescent COVID-19 samples from the United States, Italy and Spain. PBMCs, B-cell-depleted T cells, or T cells were the source of the cDNA or gDNA that made up the material.

Authors' processing steps: The assay estimated nucleated cells by amplifying reference gene primers. The repertoire was sequenced with immunoSEQ multiplex PCR; TCRdb's copy has only in-frame clones and lacks some. That table furnishes V, J and clone size, whereas the DNA furnished D and trimming. Here the sample spans nearly 110,000 clones, approximately 80% being singletons. V was cut by 5 bases and J by 8 bases, with 18 bases left in between. Germline V gene sequence: CDR1 SGHTA, CDR2 FQGTGA. This CDR3 region has 15 residues. The chain carries TRBV7-3 and TRBJ1-4, with D maybe TRBD1 (6 bases). Sequenced: peripheral blood. The source of this sequence is a woman aged 55 to 70 with acute or convalescent COVID-19. CDR3 amino acids: CASSPGTLVGEKLFF. The CDR3 nucleotides are TGTGCCAGCAGCCCGGGGACACTAGTCGGAGAAAAACTGTTTTTT.